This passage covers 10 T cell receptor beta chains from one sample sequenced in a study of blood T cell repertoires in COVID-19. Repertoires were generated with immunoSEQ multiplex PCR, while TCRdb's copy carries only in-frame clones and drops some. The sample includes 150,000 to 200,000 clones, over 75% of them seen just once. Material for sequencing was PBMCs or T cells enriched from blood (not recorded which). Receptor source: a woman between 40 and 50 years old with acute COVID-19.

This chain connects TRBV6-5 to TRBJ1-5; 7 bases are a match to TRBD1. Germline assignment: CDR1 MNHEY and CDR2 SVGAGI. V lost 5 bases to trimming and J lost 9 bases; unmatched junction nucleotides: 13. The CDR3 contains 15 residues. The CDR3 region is CASSTRQGSLWPQHF. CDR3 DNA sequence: TGTGCCAGCAGTACGCGACAGGGCTCCCTCTGGCCCCAGCATTTT.

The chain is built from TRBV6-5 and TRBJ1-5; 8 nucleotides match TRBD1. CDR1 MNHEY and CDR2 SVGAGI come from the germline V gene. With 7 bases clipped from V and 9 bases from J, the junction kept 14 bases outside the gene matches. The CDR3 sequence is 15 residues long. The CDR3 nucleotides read TGTGCCAGCATCATCGTCCATTTTGACAGGGGGCCCCAGCATTTT. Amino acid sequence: CASIIVHFDRGPQHF.

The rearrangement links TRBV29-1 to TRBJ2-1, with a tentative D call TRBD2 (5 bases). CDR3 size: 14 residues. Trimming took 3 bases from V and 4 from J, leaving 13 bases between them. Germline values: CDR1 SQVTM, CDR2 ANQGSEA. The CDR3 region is CSVERRAEYNEQFF. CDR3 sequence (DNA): TGCAGCGTTGAGAGGCGGGCAGAATACAATGAGCAGTTCTTC.

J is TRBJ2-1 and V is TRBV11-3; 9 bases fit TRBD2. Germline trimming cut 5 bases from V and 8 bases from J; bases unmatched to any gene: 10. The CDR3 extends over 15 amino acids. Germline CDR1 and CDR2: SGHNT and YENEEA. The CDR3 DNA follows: TGTGCCAGCAGCCCTGGGCTAGCGGGGTTCGATGAGCAGTTCTTC. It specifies CASSPGLAGFDEQFF.

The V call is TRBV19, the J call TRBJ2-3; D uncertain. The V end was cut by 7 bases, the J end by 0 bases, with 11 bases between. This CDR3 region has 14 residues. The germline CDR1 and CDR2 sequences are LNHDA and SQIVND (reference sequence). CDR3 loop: CASTTTASTDTQYF. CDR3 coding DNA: TGTGCCAGTACCACAACCGCTAGCACAGATACGCAGTATTTT.

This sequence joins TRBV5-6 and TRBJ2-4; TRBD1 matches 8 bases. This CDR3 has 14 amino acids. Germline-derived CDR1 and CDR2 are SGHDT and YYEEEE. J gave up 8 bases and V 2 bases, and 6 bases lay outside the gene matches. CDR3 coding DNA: TGTGCCAGCAGCTTCCAGGGGGCGCCGGACATTCAGTACTTC. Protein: CASSFQGAPDIQYF.

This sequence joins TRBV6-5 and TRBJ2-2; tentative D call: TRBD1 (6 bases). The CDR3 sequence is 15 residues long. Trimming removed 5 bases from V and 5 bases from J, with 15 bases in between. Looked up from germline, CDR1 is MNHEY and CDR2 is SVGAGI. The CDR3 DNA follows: TGTGCCAGCAGTAACAGGGAATTGATGACCGGGGAGCTGTTTTTT. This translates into CASSNRELMTGELFF.

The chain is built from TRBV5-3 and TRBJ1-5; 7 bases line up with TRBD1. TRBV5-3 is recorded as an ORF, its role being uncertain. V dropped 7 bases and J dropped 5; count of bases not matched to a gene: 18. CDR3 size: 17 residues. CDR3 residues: CARGARPARGLDQPQHF. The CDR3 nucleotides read TGTGCCAGAGGAGCACGTCCTGCCAGGGGGTTGGATCAGCCCCAGCATTTT.

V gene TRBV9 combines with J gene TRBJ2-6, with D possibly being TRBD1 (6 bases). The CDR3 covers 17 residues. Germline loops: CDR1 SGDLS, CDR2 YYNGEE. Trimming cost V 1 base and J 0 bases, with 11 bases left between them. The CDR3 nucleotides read TGTGCCAGCAGCGTACAGGGGCAATACTCTGGGGCCAACGTCCTGACTTTC. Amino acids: CASSVQGQYSGANVLTF.

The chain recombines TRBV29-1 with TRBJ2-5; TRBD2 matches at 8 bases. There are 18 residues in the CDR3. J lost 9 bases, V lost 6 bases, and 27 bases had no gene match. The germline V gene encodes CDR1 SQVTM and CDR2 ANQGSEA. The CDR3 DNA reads TGCAGCGTCGCCGGAGTTCGCGTGCGAGCGGGAGAATTTGAGGCCCAGTACTTC. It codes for CSVAGVRVRAGEFEAQYF.